The rows below give T cell receptor beta chains drawn from one sample of a study of OX40 agonist ivuxolimab in advanced cancers. Libraries were prepared by immunoSEQ multiplex PCR; TCRdb keeps only in-frame clonotypes and omits some of them. The table records approximately 15,000 clones, approximately 86% of them present only once. Sequencing was performed on CD4+ or CD8+ T cells sorted from blood, taken in a trial of the OX40 agonist ivuxolimab. The receptors derive from an adult with an advanced solid tumor such as melanoma, head and neck, liver or kidney cancer. Each CDR3 is given with its conserved first and last residue. D genes are given only for firm matches. Not every row has a clone size; where given, it reads once, few, many or a size class.

d_gene: TRBD2; v_gene: TRBV5-1; j_gene: TRBJ2-1; abundance: NA; CDR3aa: CASSRRTSGNNEQFF; CDR3nt: TGCGCCAGCAGCCGAAGGACTAGCGGAAACAATGAGCAGTTCTTC
d_gene: NA; v_gene: TRBV6-5; j_gene: TRBJ2-7; abundance: NA; CDR3aa: CASSWSPEGEQYF; CDR3nt: TGTGCCAGCAGTTGGTCCCCTGAGGGCGAGCAGTACTTC
d_gene: TRBD2; v_gene: TRBV29-1; j_gene: TRBJ2-3; abundance: NA; CDR3aa: CSVLTSGRTADTQYF; CDR3nt: TGCAGCGTTTTGACTAGCGGGAGGACGGCAGATACGCAGTATTTT
d_gene: NA; v_gene: TRBV30; j_gene: TRBJ1-2; abundance: NA; CDR3aa: CAWSLTGRPNYGYTF; CDR3nt: TGTGCCTGGAGTTTAACGGGGAGGCCTAACTATGGCTACACCTTC
d_gene: NA; v_gene: TRBV10-3; j_gene: TRBJ2-2; abundance: NA; CDR3aa: CAISESAQSTGELFF; CDR3nt: TGTGCCATCAGTGAGTCAGCACAGAGCACCGGGGAGCTGTTTTTT
d_gene: TRBD1; v_gene: TRBV28; j_gene: TRBJ1-1; abundance: NA; CDR3aa: CASSLPTGAFEAFF; CDR3nt: TGTGCCAGCAGTTTACCCACAGGGGCATTTGAAGCTTTCTTT
d_gene: TRBD1; v_gene: TRBV6-6; j_gene: TRBJ1-5; abundance: NA; CDR3aa: CASRADRVGNQPQHF; CDR3nt: TGTGCCAGCAGAGCCGACAGGGTTGGCAATCAGCCCCAGCATTTT
d_gene: TRBD1; v_gene: TRBV11-3; j_gene: TRBJ2-2; abundance: NA; CDR3aa: CASSPRTGDTGELFF; CDR3nt: TGTGCCAGCAGCCCGCGGACAGGGGACACCGGGGAGCTGTTTTTT
d_gene: TRBD1; v_gene: TRBV7-3; j_gene: TRBJ2-4; abundance: NA; CDR3aa: CASSTRGSTPGASNIQYF; CDR3nt: TGTGCCAGCAGCACCAGGGGGTCAACACCCGGGGCGTCGAACATTCAGTACTTC
d_gene: NA; v_gene: TRBV29-1; j_gene: TRBJ1-3; abundance: NA; CDR3aa: CSVEGGAAGTIYF; CDR3nt: TGCAGCGTTGAAGGGGGTGCAGCCGGGACCATATATTTT
d_gene: NA; v_gene: TRBV5-4; j_gene: TRBJ2-1; abundance: NA; CDR3aa: CASRTDLGSYNEQFF; CDR3nt: TGTGCCAGCAGGACCGATCTAGGGTCCTACAATGAGCAGTTCTTC
d_gene: NA; v_gene: TRBV28; j_gene: TRBJ1-5; abundance: NA; CDR3aa: CASSLGGKQPQHF; CDR3nt: TGTGCCAGCAGTCTGGGGGGAAAGCAGCCCCAGCATTTT
d_gene: TRBD2; v_gene: TRBV7-9; j_gene: TRBJ2-3; abundance: NA; CDR3aa: CASSRTSGRVLSTDTQYF; CDR3nt: TGTGCCAGCAGCAGAACTAGCGGGAGAGTCCTAAGCACAGATACGCAGTATTTT
d_gene: NA; v_gene: TRBV5-1; j_gene: TRBJ2-1; abundance: NA; CDR3aa: CASSFGRATYNEQFF; CDR3nt: TGCGCCAGCAGCTTCGGGCGGGCCACCTACAATGAGCAGTTCTTC
d_gene: TRBD2; v_gene: TRBV5-4; j_gene: TRBJ2-1; abundance: few; CDR3aa: CASSPTSGRADEQFF; CDR3nt: TGTGCCAGCAGCCCCACTAGCGGGAGGGCCGATGAGCAGTTCTTC
d_gene: NA; v_gene: TRBV5-4; j_gene: TRBJ2-3; abundance: NA; CDR3aa: CASRTPGSGTDTQYF; CDR3nt: TGTGCCAGCAGGACTCCCGGGAGCGGCACAGATACGCAGTATTTT
d_gene: TRBD1; v_gene: TRBV7-2; j_gene: TRBJ2-3; abundance: NA; CDR3aa: CASSLGSAGGDTQYF; CDR3nt: TGTGCCAGCAGCTTAGGGTCGGCAGGGGGTGATACGCAGTATTTT
d_gene: TRBD1; v_gene: TRBV7-9; j_gene: TRBJ1-6; abundance: NA; CDR3aa: CASSLTGGDSPLHF; CDR3nt: TGTGCCAGCAGCTTAACAGGGGGAGATTCACCCCTCCACTTT
d_gene: NA; v_gene: TRBV4-2; j_gene: TRBJ2-5; abundance: NA; CDR3aa: CASSAPRGETQYF; CDR3nt: TGTGCCAGCAGCGCTCCCAGGGGAGAGACCCAGTACTTC
d_gene: TRBD1; v_gene: TRBV6-1; j_gene: TRBJ1-1; abundance: once; CDR3aa: CASSGQGVNTEAFF; CDR3nt: TGTGCCAGCAGTGGACAGGGGGTGAACACTGAAGCTTTCTTT
d_gene: NA; v_gene: TRBV6-5; j_gene: TRBJ1-1; abundance: NA; CDR3aa: CASSYSLGGLNTEAFF; CDR3nt: TGTGCCAGCAGTTACTCGCTAGGGGGATTGAACACTGAAGCTTTCTTT
d_gene: TRBD2; v_gene: TRBV5-8; j_gene: TRBJ2-5; abundance: NA; CDR3aa: CASTPASGSRIETQYF; CDR3nt: TGTGCCAGCACCCCTGCGAGCGGGAGTCGAATTGAGACCCAGTACTTC
d_gene: NA; v_gene: TRBV30; j_gene: TRBJ2-1; abundance: NA; CDR3aa: CAWGGDSYNEQFF; CDR3nt: TGTGCCTGGGGTGGGGATTCATACAATGAGCAGTTCTTC
d_gene: NA; v_gene: TRBV6-5; j_gene: TRBJ2-1; abundance: NA; CDR3aa: CASSYSLASSYNEQFF; CDR3nt: TGTGCCAGCAGTTACTCTCTAGCGAGCTCCTACAATGAGCAGTTCTTC
d_gene: TRBD1; v_gene: TRBV28; j_gene: TRBJ1-5; abundance: few; CDR3aa: CASNDRVSNQPQHF; CDR3nt: TGTGCCAGCAATGACAGGGTGAGCAATCAGCCCCAGCATTTT
d_gene: NA; v_gene: TRBV6-1; j_gene: TRBJ2-3; abundance: NA; CDR3aa: CASILTVAADTQYF; CDR3nt: TGTGCCAGCATCTTAACCGTGGCAGCAGATACGCAGTATTTT
d_gene: NA; v_gene: TRBV7-2; j_gene: TRBJ1-2; abundance: NA; CDR3aa: CASSFPGHLRGYTF; CDR3nt: TGTGCCAGCAGCTTTCCGGGACATTTGAGGGGCTACACCTTC
d_gene: TRBD1; v_gene: TRBV23-1; j_gene: TRBJ2-5; abundance: NA; CDR3aa: CASRLDRLGFLETQYF; CDR3nt: TGCGCCAGCAGATTGGACAGGTTGGGGTTTTTGGAGACCCAGTACTTC
d_gene: NA; v_gene: TRBV2; j_gene: TRBJ2-2; abundance: NA; CDR3aa: CASSAGGRGLTGELFF; CDR3nt: TGTGCCAGCAGTGCCGGTGGCAGGGGCCTCACCGGGGAGCTGTTTTTT
d_gene: NA; v_gene: TRBV30; j_gene: TRBJ1-4; abundance: NA; CDR3aa: CAWRKRGTIEKLFF; CDR3nt: TGTGCCTGGAGAAAGCGGGGCACTATTGAAAAACTGTTTTTT
d_gene: TRBD1; v_gene: TRBV27; j_gene: TRBJ1-5; abundance: NA; CDR3aa: CAREGADSNQPQHF; CDR3nt: TGTGCCAGGGAGGGGGCCGATAGCAATCAGCCCCAGCATTTT
d_gene: NA; v_gene: TRBV5-5; j_gene: TRBJ1-5; abundance: once; CDR3aa: CASSLIAANQPQHF; CDR3nt: TGTGCCAGCAGCTTGATCGCGGCCAATCAGCCCCAGCATTTT
d_gene: NA; v_gene: TRBV21-1; j_gene: TRBJ2-7; abundance: once; CDR3aa: CASSTLCLYEQYF; CDR3nt: TGTGCCAGCAGCACACTATGCCTCTACGAGCAGTACTTC
d_gene: TRBD2; v_gene: TRBV7-6; j_gene: TRBJ2-2; abundance: NA; CDR3aa: CASHSRLAGDTGELFF; CDR3nt: TGTGCCAGCCACTCCAGACTAGCGGGAGACACCGGGGAGCTGTTTTTT
d_gene: NA; v_gene: TRBV5-4; j_gene: TRBJ1-1; abundance: NA; CDR3aa: CASSGGTEAFF; CDR3nt: TGTGCCAGCAGCGGCGGGACAGAAGCTTTCTTT
d_gene: NA; v_gene: TRBV5-4; j_gene: TRBJ2-2; abundance: NA; CDR3aa: CASSLITGNTGELFF; CDR3nt: TGTGCCAGCAGCCTCATCACAGGGAACACCGGGGAGCTGTTTTTT
d_gene: TRBD2; v_gene: TRBV28; j_gene: TRBJ2-5; abundance: NA; CDR3aa: CASSPSGLAGETQYF; CDR3nt: TGTGCCAGCAGTCCCTCGGGACTAGCAGGGGAGACCCAGTACTTC
d_gene: NA; v_gene: TRBV5-1; j_gene: TRBJ2-7; abundance: NA; CDR3aa: CASSFEGTYEQYF; CDR3nt: TGCGCCAGCAGCTTCGAGGGGACCTACGAGCAGTACTTC
d_gene: NA; v_gene: TRBV27; j_gene: TRBJ2-3; abundance: NA; CDR3aa: CASHSTDTQYF; CDR3nt: TGTGCCAGCCATAGCACAGATACGCAGTATTTT
d_gene: TRBD1; v_gene: TRBV7-9; j_gene: TRBJ2-7; abundance: NA; CDR3aa: CASSLGTGSVYEQYF; CDR3nt: TGTGCCAGCAGCTTAGGGACAGGGTCGGTCTACGAGCAGTACTTC
d_gene: NA; v_gene: TRBV7-3; j_gene: TRBJ1-1; abundance: few; CDR3aa: CASSLNGGPTEAFF; CDR3nt: TGTGCCAGCAGCTTAAACGGGGGGCCTACTGAAGCTTTCTTT
d_gene: NA; v_gene: TRBV28; j_gene: TRBJ1-4; abundance: NA; CDR3aa: CASRTRVPTNEKLFF; CDR3nt: TGTGCCAGCAGGACAAGGGTCCCAACTAATGAAAAACTGTTTTTT
d_gene: TRBD1; v_gene: TRBV11-2; j_gene: TRBJ2-2; abundance: few; CDR3aa: CASSPGTGRSGELFF; CDR3nt: TGTGCCAGCAGCCCAGGGACAGGGAGATCCGGGGAGCTGTTTTTT
d_gene: NA; v_gene: TRBV10-1; j_gene: TRBJ2-7; abundance: once; CDR3aa: CATPPHRATAYEQYF; CDR3nt: TGCGCCACCCCCCCCCACAGGGCTACCGCCTACGAGCAGTACTTC
d_gene: NA; v_gene: TRBV7-2; j_gene: TRBJ1-2; abundance: NA; CDR3aa: CASSETGGGRYGYTF; CDR3nt: TGTGCCAGCAGCGAGACGGGCGGGGGCCGATATGGCTACACCTTC